These 22 T cell receptor beta chains were all obtained from the same sample, sequenced in a study of cytomegalovirus exposure and HLA in healthy donors. A multiplex PCR was run with 60 Vbeta primers and 13 Jbeta primers. Measured with immunoSEQ multiplex PCR; TCRdb has only the in-frame clones, and not every one. The profile shows 170,000 or so clones, just under 85% of them singletons. The sample consisted of PBMCs. The receptors here all came from a girl aged 10 to 17 in good health and CMV-seropositive.

This clone occurred once. The chain recombines TRBV6-5 with TRBJ1-5; D possibly corresponds to TRBD1 (5 bases). Germline V gene sequence: CDR1 MNHEY, CDR2 SVGAGI. The CDR3 length is 15 residues. Trimming cost V 6 bases and J 1 base, with 13 bases left between them. Here the CDR3 reads CASSRGGYSNQPQHF. The CDR3 DNA reads as TGTGCCAGCAGCCGCGGGGGTTACAGCAATCAGCCCCAGCATTTT.

The gene calls are TRBV6-1 and TRBJ2-1; D unclear. V was trimmed by 2 bases and J by 6 bases, leaving 5 bases between them. CDR3 length equals 12 residues. Germline CDR1 and CDR2: MNHNS and SASEGT. The CDR3 DNA sequence: TGTGCCAGCAGTGAACTCAGCAATGAGCAGTTCTTC. This gives the protein CASSELSNEQFF.

The chain employs TRBV6-1 and TRBJ2-1; D remains ambiguous. CDR1 and CDR2 from the germline V gene are MNHNS and SASEGT. The CDR3 runs to 12 residues. V was shortened by 2 bases and J by 6 bases, with 5 bases between the two germline ends. CDR3 bases: TGTGCCAGCAGTGAAATCGGCAATGAGCAGTTCTTC. Translating gives CASSEIGNEQFF.

V is TRBV6-5 and J is TRBJ1-3; D call uncertain. Trimming pared 7 bases from V and 0 bases from J, leaving 10 bases between. Germline V CDR1 and CDR2: MNHEY, SVGAGI. The CDR3 consists of 14 residues. CDR3 region: CASIPPGSGNTIYF. The DNA of the CDR3 is TGTGCCAGCATTCCACCGGGCTCTGGAAACACCATATATTTT.

This sequence joins TRBV2 and TRBJ2-7; 10 bases align to TRBD1. The CDR3 has 13 residues. Trimming removed 8 bases from V and 5 bases from J; junction bases left unmatched: 6. CDR1 and CDR2 from the germline V gene are SNHLY and FYNNEI. CDR3 in DNA: TGTGCCAGCCTTGACAGGGGGCGCAACGAGCAGTACTTC. It encodes CASLDRGRNEQYF.

The V and J genes are TRBV9 and TRBJ1-1, with 7 bases aligning to TRBD1. Per germline, CDR1 SGDLS and CDR2 YYNGEE. The V gene end was trimmed by 3 bases and the J gene end by 0 bases; junction bases not matched to a gene: 5. The CDR3 loop spans 15 amino acids. This chain's CDR3 is CASSGRTGLNTEAFF. CDR3 coding DNA: TGTGCCAGCAGCGGGCGGACAGGATTGAACACTGAAGCTTTCTTT.

The chain combines TRBV2 with TRBJ1-5; TRBD1 aligns across 10 bases. The CDR3 is 21 residues long. Unmatched junction bases numbered 20, after V lost 5 bases and J lost 1 base. From germline, CDR1 is SNHLY and CDR2 FYNNEI. CDR3: CASSLRALIGTGVGSNQPQHF. The CDR3, as DNA: TGTGCCAGCAGTTTGAGGGCCTTAATCGGGACAGGGGTTGGAAGCAATCAGCCCCAGCATTTT. Full variable domain (rest looked up from reference TRBV2 and TRBJ1-5): EPEVTQTPSHQVTQMGQEVILRCVPISNHLYFYWYRQILGQKVEFLVSFYNNEISEKSEIFDDQFSVERPDGSNFTLKIRSTKLEDSAMYFCASSLRALIGTGVGSNQPQHFGDGTRLSIL.

CDR3 in DNA: TGTGCCAGCAGCAAATTGGACAGGGGCGCCGGGGAGCTGTTTTTT. Its translation: CASSKLDRGAGELFF. The chain uses TRBV7-2 and TRBJ2-2, with 9 positions matching TRBD1. CDR1 and CDR2 (germline): SGHTA, FQGNSA. CDR3 length: 15 amino acids. V shed 5 bases and J 6 bases; nucleotides not matched to a gene: 7.

V gene TRBV4-1 combines with J gene TRBJ1-2, with 7 bases fitting TRBD1. V shed 7 bases and J 5 bases; nucleotides not matched to a gene: 16. The length of the CDR3 is 16 residues. Germline loops: CDR1 MGHRA, CDR2 YSYEKL. In DNA, the CDR3 is TGCGCCAGCACCAAAGACGAGGGGGCGAACGGGTATGGCTACACCTTC. Residues: CASTKDEGANGYGYTF.

This chain connects TRBV9 to TRBJ1-1; 7 bases align to TRBD1. After removal of 3 bases from V and 4 bases from J, the junction contained 18 bases not matched to a gene. Germline values: CDR1 SGDLS, CDR2 YYNGEE. The CDR3 has 18 amino acids. Here the CDR3 reads CASSGPPSHRTGSTEAFF. The CDR3 DNA reads as TGTGCCAGCAGCGGACCGCCTTCACATAGGACAGGTAGCACTGAAGCTTTCTTT.

This chain joins TRBV27 and TRBJ1-1; 9 bases map to TRBD1. This CDR3 region has 17 residues. J was trimmed by 1 base and V by 6 bases; bases with no gene match: 12. Germline CDR1 reads MNHEY; CDR2 reads SMNVEV (reference sequence). The CDR3 DNA sequence: TGTGCCAGCAGCTTAATAGGACAGGGGAAGTCGAACACTGAAGCTTTCTTT. Residues: CASSLIGQGKSNTEAFF.

This chain links TRBV29-1 with TRBJ1-1; the D is unclear. V lost 3 bases and J 2 bases, leaving 4 bases between the germline ends. Germline-derived CDR1 and CDR2 are SQVTM and ANQGSEA. This CDR3 has 11 amino acids. The CDR3 DNA is TGCAGCGTTGACAGTAACACTGAAGCTTTCTTT. Translation: CSVDSNTEAFF.

The chain uses TRBV6-5 and TRBJ1-4; maybe TRBD1 (6 bases). The CDR3 contains 11 residues. Between the trimmed V and J ends, which lost 6 bases and 9 bases, there was a span of 8 bases. Germline V gene sequence: CDR1 MNHEY, CDR2 SVGAGI. CDR3 DNA sequence: TGTGCCAGCAGAGGACAGCAAAAACTGTTTTTT. Protein sequence: CASRGQQKLFF.

The rearrangement links TRBV11-3 to TRBJ2-1; tentatively, D is TRBD2 (7 bases). V was shortened by 4 bases and J by 7 bases, with 14 bases between the two germline ends. The CDR3 has 14 residues. Germline-derived CDR1 and CDR2 are SGHNT and YENEEA. CDR3 loop: CASSSRGGSNEQFF. CDR3 bases: TGTGCCAGCAGCTCAAGGGGGGGCTCTAATGAGCAGTTCTTC.

V and J are TRBV30 and TRBJ1-2, with D maybe TRBD1 (5 bases). The CDR3 consists of 15 residues. Trimming took off 0 bases at V and 8 bases at J, with 19 bases between the two ends. The V gene's germline CDR1 is GTSNPN and CDR2 SVGIG (reference sequence). The CDR3 coding sequence is TGTGCCTGGAGTGTACGTTGGAATGCGGGGCAGGGCTACACCTTC. Residues: CAWSVRWNAGQGYTF.

A few counts support this clone. V is TRBV30 and J is TRBJ1-1; no definite D call. The CDR3 is made up of 13 amino acids. Germline loops: CDR1 GTSNPN, CDR2 SVGIG (reference sequence). The V gene lost 4 bases and the J gene lost 3 bases, with 12 bases spanning the gap. The CDR3 DNA sequence: TGTGCCTGGACGGTCAGTGCGGACACTGAAGCTTTCTTT. This translates into CAWTVSADTEAFF. Together with reference TRBV30 and TRBJ1-1, the CDR3 gives the full variable domain: SQTIHQWPATLVQPVGSPLSLECTVEGTSNPNLYWYRQAAGRGLQLLFYSVGIGQISSEVPQNLSASRPQDRQFILSSKKLLLSDSGFYLCAWTVSADTEAFFGQGTRLTVV.

This clone was seen only once. The gene calls are TRBV7-6 and TRBJ1-2; TRBD1 aligns across 9 bases. This CDR3 has 15 amino acids. V shed 5 bases and J 1 base; nucleotides not matched to a gene: 5. Germline V gene lookup returns CDR1 SGHVS and CDR2 FNYEAQ. The CDR3 is CASSPRDRDNYGYTF. In nucleotides, the CDR3 is TGTGCCAGCAGCCCCAGGGACAGGGATAACTATGGCTACACCTTC.

The chain links TRBV2 to TRBJ2-1; TRBD2 might be the D (6 bases). Germline V gene data show CDR1 as SNHLY and CDR2 as FYNNEI. There are 17 residues in the CDR3. V lost 7 bases, J lost 4 bases, and 23 bases lay in between. CDR3 region: CASKGLSLAGTYNEQFF. The CDR3 coding sequence is TGTGCCAGCAAGGGACTTAGCCTGGCAGGAACGTACAATGAGCAGTTCTTC. The full variable domain, with the rest looked up from reference TRBV2 and TRBJ2-1, is EPEVTQTPSHQVTQMGQEVILRCVPISNHLYFYWYRQILGQKVEFLVSFYNNEISEKSEIFDDQFSVERPDGSNFTLKIRSTKLEDSAMYFCASKGLSLAGTYNEQFFGPGTRLTVL.

The chain joins TRBV5-4 to TRBJ1-2; maybe TRBD1 (5 bases). V was shortened by 4 bases and J by 4 bases, with 20 bases between the two germline ends. The CDR3 has 16 residues. CDR1 is SGHNT, CDR2 YYREEE, per germline (reference sequence). The DNA for the CDR3 is TGTGCCAGCAGCCAAGAGCCCCATGGGGGAGGCTATGGCTACACCTTC. Residues: CASSQEPHGGGYGYTF.

The chain's CDR3 is CASTRERGAQETQYF. The CDR3 DNA reads as TGTGCCAGCACAAGGGAGCGGGGGGCCCAAGAGACCCAGTACTTC. The rearrangement links TRBV4-2 to TRBJ2-5; 9 bases align to TRBD2. CDR3 length: 15 residues. Trimming at V came to 7 bases and at J to 1 base, leaving 7 bases not matched to a gene. Germline values: CDR1 LGHNA, CDR2 YNFKEQ.

The rearrangement uses TRBV9 and TRBJ2-3; 12 nucleotides line up with TRBD2. Losses at the gene ends were 3 bases for V and 3 bases for J; bases not matched to a gene: 11. Germline V gene data show CDR1 as SGDLS and CDR2 as YYNGEE. The length of the CDR3 is 18 residues. The CDR3, as DNA: TGTGCCAGCAGCGCTAGCGGGGGGGCCTCGAAAAGGACAGATACGCAGTATTTT. This codes for CASSASGGASKRTDTQYF. Based on the CDR3 plus reference TRBV9 and TRBJ2-3, the full variable domain is DSGVTQTPKHLITATGQRVTLRCSPRSGDLSVYWYQQSLDQGLQFLIQYYNGEERAKGNILERFSAQQFPDLHSELNLSSLELGDSALYFCASSASGGASKRTDTQYFGPGTRLTVL.

J is TRBJ1-3 and V is TRBV9; D perhaps matches TRBD1 (6 bases). Germline values: CDR1 SGDLS, CDR2 YYNGEE. V was clipped by 4 bases and J by 1 base, with 15 bases between them. There are 16 residues in the CDR3. CDR3 amino acids: CASSLGTNPSGNTIYF. In DNA form, the CDR3 reads TGTGCCAGCAGCCTCGGGACAAACCCTTCTGGAAACACCATATATTTT.